This entry lists 20 T cell receptor beta chains sequenced from one sample in a study of coeliac disease (dated by TCRdb to 2022 to 2024). Library method: the immunoSEQ multiplex PCR assay. Imported from immuneACCESS, the table was reduced by TCRdb to in-frame sequences with V and J called. These copies leave out some clones; in studies compared against another copy, an unresolved V gene accounts for under half, and the cause of the remainder is not known. The sample table records roughly 6,800 clones; about three quarters of these occur just once. About 6% of the sample is in the top ten clones. Sequenced material: lamina propria lymphocytes from the gut. Taken with the paper, the label for cell subset or site translates to: lamina propria cell (LPC) fraction of small intestinal biopsy. These receptors were taken from a man aged 30 to 39 with celiac disease.

This sequence joins TRBV28 and TRBJ1-5; perhaps TRBD1 as D (6 bases). Trimming removed 6 bases from V and 7 bases from J, with 16 bases in between. Germline V gene data show CDR1 as MDHEN and CDR2 as SYDVKM. The CDR3 has 14 amino acids. CDR3 sequence reads: CASREQGGSQPQHF. The CDR3 region has the DNA TGTGCCAGCAGGGAACAGGGCGGGAGCCAGCCCCAGCATTTT.

The chain couples TRBV27 to TRBJ1-2, with 11 bases identical to TRBD1. This CDR3 spans 15 amino acids. J gave up 8 bases and V 4 bases, and 9 bases lay outside the gene matches. From germline, CDR1 is MNHEY and CDR2 SMNVEV (reference sequence). CDR3 residues: CASSSRDRGIDGYTF. Here the CDR3 DNA reads TGTGCCAGCAGTTCGCGGGACAGGGGGATCGACGGCTACACCTTC.

The V call is TRBV5-1, the J call TRBJ2-2; perhaps TRBD1 as D (6 bases). The germline V and J ends were trimmed by 4 bases and 1 base, with 8 bases remaining between them. CDR1 is SGHRS and CDR2 is YFSETQ in the germline V gene. The CDR3 sequence is 14 residues long. CDR3 region: CASSEQGNTGELFF. In nucleotides, the CDR3 is TGCGCCAGCAGCGAACAGGGGAACACCGGGGAGCTGTTTTTT.

The V gene is TRBV7-3, the J gene TRBJ2-1; D is possibly TRBD2 (5 bases). V was clipped by 0 bases and J by 8 bases, with 14 bases between them. There are 15 residues in the CDR3. Germline V CDR1 and CDR2: SGHTA, FQGTGA. The CDR3: CASSLTSTPGDEQFF. The CDR3 bases are TGTGCCAGCAGCTTAACGAGTACCCCCGGGGATGAGCAGTTCTTC.

The V gene is TRBV5-5, the J gene TRBJ2-7; TRBD1 might be the D (6 bases). The CDR3 runs to 13 residues. Germline V gene data show CDR1 as SGHKS and CDR2 as YYEKEE (reference sequence). Trimming cost V 4 bases and J 9 bases, with 17 bases left between them. CDR3 nucleotides: TGTGCCAGCAGCCGAGGGACATTCGAAGGGCAGTACTTC. Translation: CASSRGTFEGQYF.

The chain links TRBV19 to TRBJ2-1; TRBD2 aligns across 8 bases. The germline gives CDR1 LNHDA, CDR2 SQIVND (reference sequence). V lost 1 base, J lost 9 bases, and 5 bases stayed unmatched. CDR3 length: 14 residues. For the CDR3, the DNA is TGTGCCAGTAGTATAGCGAGCGGGGGCACTGAGCAGTTCTTC. Its protein product is CASSIASGGTEQFF.

The CDR3 loop is CASSPGFTDTQYF. The CDR3 DNA reads as TGTGCCAGCTCGCCGGGGTTTACAGATACGCAGTATTTT. This chain joins TRBV2 and TRBJ2-3; TRBD2 might be the D (5 bases). This CDR3 has 13 residues. The V and J ends lost 8 bases and 3 bases respectively, with 12 bases between them. Germline CDR1 is SNHLY and CDR2 is FYNNEI. The whole variable domain, filled in from reference TRBV2 and TRBJ2-3, reads EPEVTQTPSHQVTQMGQEVILRCVPISNHLYFYWYRQILGQKVEFLVSFYNNEISEKSEIFDDQFSVERPDGSNFTLKIRSTKLEDSAMYFCASSPGFTDTQYFGPGTRLTVL.

This chain uses TRBV27 with TRBJ1-4; 7 bases fit TRBD1. The CDR3 consists of 18 residues. Per the germline V gene, CDR1 is MNHEY and CDR2 is SMNVEV (reference sequence). Losses at the gene ends were 8 bases for V and 0 bases for J; bases not matched to a gene: 15. Here the CDR3 DNA reads TGTGCCAGCGGCACCGTGACAGGGATCACCGCAACTAATGAAAAACTGTTTTTT. It translates to CASGTVTGITATNEKLFF.

The rearrangement links TRBV4-1 to TRBJ1-4; D possibly corresponds to TRBD1 (6 bases). Germline V CDR1 and CDR2: MGHRA, YSYEKL. This CDR3 spans 16 amino acids. Trimming removed 0 bases at V and 6 bases at J, with 14 bases between. The CDR3 DNA reads TGCGCCAGCAGCCAAGAGCGGGGGGCAGGGGATGAAAAACTGTTTTTT. Translation: CASSQERGAGDEKLFF.

This chain joins TRBV6-1 and TRBJ1-2, with a tentative D call TRBD1 (6 bases). V lost 4 bases to trimming and J lost 7 bases, with 13 bases between them. This CDR3 has 13 residues. Germline-derived CDR1 and CDR2 are MNHNS and SASEGT. The CDR3, as DNA: TGTGCCAGCAGTGTAGGGGGTGCGGTTGGCTACACCTTC. Protein product: CASSVGGAVGYTF.

The V gene is TRBV19, the J gene TRBJ1-5, with TRBD1 identical over 10 bases. Germline V gene data show CDR1 as LNHDA and CDR2 as SQIVND (reference sequence). V trimming: 11 bases; J trimming: 4 bases; junction bases outside the gene matches: 5. The CDR3 extends over 13 amino acids. The CDR3 nucleotides read TGTGCCGGAGGGACAGGGGTAAATCAGCCCCAGCATTTT. Translating gives CAGGTGVNQPQHF.

The CDR3 spells CAWSYQTGGNQPQHF. The CDR3 coding sequence is TGTGCCTGGAGTTACCAGACAGGGGGCAATCAGCCCCAGCATTTT. The rearrangement links TRBV30 to TRBJ1-5; 8 positions agree with TRBD1. Germline V gene sequence: CDR1 GTSNPN, CDR2 SVGIG (reference sequence). The CDR3 runs to 15 residues. V shed 2 bases, J shed 2 bases, and the junction held 5 bases outside the gene matches.

As regards this clone: One end of the junction fails to match germline, which may point to a read error. CDR3 bases: TGTGCCAGCAGCCTGGGTTCGGGGGGCGTCACTAAAGCTTTCTTT. Amino acid sequence: CASSLGSGGVTKAFF. The chain recombines TRBV7-9 with TRBJ1-1, with D possibly being TRBD1 (6 bases). Germline-derived CDR1 and CDR2 are SEHNR and FQNEAQ (reference sequence). The CDR3 runs to 15 residues.

In this sample, this clone turned up once. This chain links TRBV11-1 with TRBJ2-3, with 7 bases lining up with TRBD1. CDR1 is SGHAT, CDR2 FQDESV, per germline (reference sequence). The junction had 7 bases not matched to a gene; V was cut back by 1 base and J by 9 bases. This CDR3 is 14 amino acids long. CDR3 residues: CASSLGDSGRTQYF. For the CDR3, the DNA is TGTGCCAGCAGCTTAGGGGACAGTGGTAGGACGCAGTATTTT.

The chain links TRBV29-1 to TRBJ2-5; TRBD2 agrees at 15 bases. The assigned J gene may be wrong: the sequence end matches TRBJ2-7 better. The germline gives CDR1 SQVTM, CDR2 ANQGSEA. The CDR3 sequence is 15 residues long. The CDR3 protein is CSVEGLAGGDYEQYF. In nucleotides, the CDR3 is TGCAGCGTTGAGGGACTAGCGGGGGGAGACTACGAGCAGTACTTC.

This clone turned up a few times. One junction end disagrees with the germline gene, perhaps due to a read error. The chain couples TRBV2 to TRBJ2-5, with unresolved D. This CDR3 is built from 13 residues. From germline, CDR1 is SNHLY and CDR2 FYNNEI. For the CDR3, the DNA is TGTGCCACCAGTGTACAGCCCGAGGAGACCCAGTACTTC. Its protein product is CATSVQPEETQYF.

CDR3 coding DNA: TGTGCCAGCAGCCAAGTGGCTAGCGGGGGGGCGAACACCGGGGAGCTGTTTTTT. Translating gives CASSQVASGGANTGELFF. V and J are TRBV4-2 and TRBJ2-2; 12 nucleotides agree with TRBD2. The CDR3 sequence is 18 residues long. Trimming cost V 1 base and J 0 bases; bases outside gene matches: 3. Per germline, CDR1 LGHNA and CDR2 YNFKEQ.

The CDR3 DNA sequence: TGTGCCAGCAGCCAGGGACTAGCGGGAGTTAGGAACGGGGAGCTGTTTTTT. It codes for CASSQGLAGVRNGELFF. V is TRBV11-3 and J is TRBJ2-2; TRBD2 agrees at 14 bases. After removal of 5 bases from V and 7 bases from J, the junction contained 9 bases not matched to a gene. From germline, CDR1 is SGHNT and CDR2 YENEEA. The CDR3 has 17 amino acids.

V gene TRBV2 combines with J gene TRBJ2-2; no clear D gene. Trimming stripped 7 bases from V and 0 bases from J, with 9 bases between. CDR3 length: 14 residues. The germline V gene has CDR1 SNHLY and CDR2 FYNNEI. This chain's CDR3 is CASTLSANTGELFF. For the CDR3, the DNA is TGTGCCAGCACCCTGAGTGCGAACACCGGGGAGCTGTTTTTT.

This chain uses TRBV15 with TRBJ2-1; no clear D. Trimming cost V 2 bases and J 8 bases, with 16 bases left between them. The CDR3 runs to 15 residues. Germline V gives CDR1 LNHNV, CDR2 YYDKDF (reference sequence). The CDR3 DNA follows: TGTGCCACCAGCAGATATCCCAAGGAACTATATGAGCAGTTCTTC. Translating it yields CATSRYPKELYEQFF.